This TCR beta chain was sequenced during a study of identical twins (TCRdb year 2016). For the study in its entirety: TCR alpha and beta repertoires from monozygotic twins, unrelated adults of various ages and cord blood were deep-sequenced to test whether fetal clonotypes persist. Replicate twin experiments were performed at different times using different library preparation protocols to rule out contamination. The paper's findings and limits, for the study overall: Compared with coincidental sharing between unrelated individuals, an excess of low generation-probability sequences was observed among out-of-frame TCR alpha sequences shared between twins. Invariant T cells such as MAIT and iNKT could partly confound zero-insertion analyses, though diverse VJ usage argued against this for most clonotypes. Conclusions relied on cross-sectional statistical analysis, since the same donors could not be followed over many years. A weaker excess of twin sharing was found in beta out-of-frame sequences because the signal-to-noise ratio was lowered by fewer shared sequences. Recombination models systematically underestimated out-of-frame TCR alpha sharing in monozygotic twins but agreed with sharing between unrelated individuals. Fewer insertions were carried by abundant cord blood beta clonotypes, a similar but weaker trend appeared in young adult naive repertoires, and no such trend appeared in memory repertoires.

The protocol used for the library was 5' RACE. These reads were obtained on an Illumina HiSeq 2000. A universal primer binding site was added through template switching, and the final cDNA carried a unique molecular identifier so that TCR cDNA molecules could be counted accurately. Specific primers in the conserved constant-segment region were used to synthesize first-strand cDNA for TCR alpha and beta chains. Each cDNA library was double barcoded, with a SMART-Mk sample barcode plus Illumina barcodes, to control for contamination. TruSeq adapter sequences, together with Illumina sample barcodes, were added in two successive PCR steps. Sequencing of the TCR alpha and beta cDNA libraries was done on the Illumina HiSeq platform using custom primers. As for the authors' bioinformatics: MiGEC was used to process raw reads and extract unique molecular identifiers, and MiXCR was used to find CDR3 positions. For each individual, recombination models were inferred using an EM algorithm with the repgenHMM and IGoR tools. Shared clonotype analysis was performed with the tcR package in R, normalizing sharing by the product of cloneset sizes. Out-of-frame nonproductive sequences were analyzed to study raw recombination free of thymic and clonal selection effects. TCRdb itself trimmed the public reads at Q25 with fastp, ran MiXCR and retained productive beta chains. Each CDR3 protein gets just one entry, which takes the most common genes and DNA from the rows behind it. The V and J calls and clone size come from TCRdb's table, not from the authors' own analysis. Here the sample has some 590,000 distinct CDR3 sequences; around a tenth occur a single time. Roughly 3.2% of the sample is held by the ten biggest clonotypes.

Every donor was a healthy Caucasian. The twin cohort comprised three pairs of female monozygotic twins, all aged roughly 18 to 30 years. RNA for TCR libraries was isolated from peripheral blood mononuclear cells. Notes on this clonotype: Its antigen has not been determined. Per-base qualities were not stored, and no clone one base away is much larger.

The V end gives up 5 bases and the J end 7 bases, leaving 7 bases in the junction not matched to a gene. Including cysteine and phenylalanine, the CDR3 has 15 amino acids. Just the 45-base CDR3 DNA is kept, in frame starting at base 1. CDR1 SGHTA and CDR2 FQGNSA are derived from the germline V gene. The data were also submitted as part of a second study, on yellow fever vaccine responses in identical twins. As the second publication notes: The T cell response to vaccination in identical twins was reported by the authors to appear partly convergent and partly personalized. Focusing on identical twins, the study followed the T cell clones that responded to the vaccine, and did so with precision.

The receptor was derived from a woman aged 18-29 years in good health. The sequence is built from TRBV7-2 and TRBJ1-4; the junction holds 10 bases that match TRBD1. Source material: PBMCs. The nucleotide sequence is given as TGTGCCAGCAGCCCCCCCGGGACAGGGGTTGAAAAACTGTTTTTT. Its protein reads: CASSPPGTGVEKLFF.